The 12 T cell receptor beta chains presented below share a single source sample, sequenced in a study of identical twins. TCRdb reprocessed the 5' RACE reads via MiXCR and lists one record per CDR3 protein. The sample consists of about 100,000 distinct CDR3 sequences, just under 6% of them appearing once. The sequenced sample was memory T cells sorted from blood. The source of these receptors is a woman aged 45-60 years in good health.

This clonotype has a count of ten or more. The rearrangement joins TRBV11-2 to TRBJ1-2; maybe TRBD1 (5 bases). Germline CDR1 and CDR2: SGHAT and FQNNGV. This CDR3 is built from 13 residues. The ends were cut back, 1 base at V and 4 bases at J, with 7 bases in the middle. The CDR3 reads CASSLVQGYGYTF. CDR3 coding DNA: TGTGCCAGCAGCTTAGTTCAGGGCTATGGCTACACCTTC.

The rearrangement uses TRBV9 and TRBJ1-2; D uncertain. This CDR3 region has 17 residues. The germline gives CDR1 SGDLS, CDR2 YYNGEE. The germline V and J ends were trimmed by 3 bases and 0 bases, with 18 bases remaining between them. As DNA, the CDR3 is TGTGCCAGCAGCGACCCACTATACAGTACAGCTAACTATGGCTACACCTTC. It yields the protein CASSDPLYSTANYGYTF.

The table lists this clonotype with many counts. The rearrangement joins TRBV18 to TRBJ2-5; D is possibly TRBD1 (6 bases). This CDR3 has 15 amino acids. Germline lookup yields CDR1 KGHSH and CDR2 LQKENI. Trimming shortened V by 4 bases and J by 5 bases, and 17 bases separated the two germline ends. The CDR3 nucleotides read TGTGCCAGCTCACGCCAGGGGCAGGGCGTTGAGACCCAGTACTTC. Its protein product is CASSRQGQGVETQYF.

Comments on this clonotype: This may be a read error: a much more frequent sequence differs by one nucleotide. In this CDR3 the conserved last residue, phenylalanine or tryptophan, is missing, so a read error is likely. The chain combines TRBV12-3 or TRBV12-4 with TRBJ1-4; D gene uncertain. The length of the CDR3 is 13 residues. The V end was cut by 4 bases, the J end by 8 bases, with 11 bases between. CDR3 loop: CASSSSSGEKLFS. The DNA of the CDR3 is TGTGCCAGCAGTTCATCCAGTGGGGAAAAACTGTTTTCT.

This clonotype was picked up many times. V usage is TRBV12-3 or TRBV12-4 and J usage is TRBJ2-4, with 8 bases that match TRBD1. The CDR3 sequence is 16 residues long. V gave up 6 bases and J gave up 7 bases; unmatched junction bases: 14. This CDR3 reads CASSPTSPGGSNIQYF. CDR3 bases: TGTGCCAGCAGCCCCACCAGCCCAGGGGGCTCGAACATTCAGTACTTC.

This clonotype was seen repeatedly, ten times or more. The chain combines TRBV20-1 with TRBJ2-3; D ambiguous. CDR3 length: 13 amino acids. Germline CDR1 reads DFQATT; CDR2 reads SNEGSKA (reference sequence). The V and J ends lost 3 bases and 4 bases respectively, with 11 bases between them. The CDR3 spells CSASSLWADTQYF. The CDR3 nucleotides read TGCAGTGCTAGTTCGCTCTGGGCAGATACGCAGTATTTT.

This clonotype was observed at least ten times. The rearrangement links TRBV23-1 to TRBJ1-2; D unresolved. TRBV23-1 is designated an ORF whose function remains uncertain. V dropped 4 bases and J dropped 7 bases, with 7 bases sitting between them. The CDR3 contains 11 residues. The CDR3 coding sequence is TGCGCCAGCAGTCGAACAGCTGGCTACACCTTC. Translation gives CASSRTAGYTF.

At least ten counts were recorded for this clonotype. The chain couples TRBV20-1 to TRBJ2-3; 7 positions match TRBD2. CDR1 and CDR2 from the germline V gene are DFQATT and SNEGSKA (reference sequence). V shed 1 base, J shed 4 bases, and the junction held 11 bases outside the gene matches. The CDR3 runs 16 residues. The CDR3 loop is CSARVVPSGNPDTQYF. The CDR3 DNA reads TGCAGTGCTAGAGTCGTCCCTAGCGGTAATCCAGATACGCAGTATTTT.

This clonotype was picked up many times. The V and J genes are TRBV6-5 and TRBJ1-5; D might be TRBD1 (6 bases). Trimming removed 8 bases from V and 1 base from J, with 18 bases in between. CDR1 MNHEY and CDR2 SVGAGI come from the germline V gene. The length of the CDR3 is 16 residues. CDR3 DNA: TGTGCCAGCGGACAGTTGAGTAGTGGCAGCAATCAGCCCCAGCATTTT. Translation gives CASGQLSSGSNQPQHF.

This clonotype has at least ten counts. The chain has TRBV11-2 and TRBJ1-2; 7 nucleotides line up with TRBD1. Germline V gene lookup returns CDR1 SGHAT and CDR2 FQNNGV. Trimming cost V 4 bases and J 8 bases; bases outside gene matches: 10. The CDR3 consists of 14 residues. This CDR3 is CASSSWDSVMGYTF. The CDR3 coding sequence is TGTGCCAGCAGCTCATGGGACAGCGTCATGGGCTACACCTTC.

This clonotype showed up just a few times. The chain has TRBV9 and TRBJ1-1, with 7 bases that match TRBD1. The CDR3 covers 15 residues. J was trimmed by 5 bases and V by 0 bases; bases with no gene match: 7. Germline CDR1 reads SGDLS; CDR2 reads YYNGEE. CDR3 sequence: CASSVAIGGATEAFF. CDR3 sequence (DNA): TGTGCCAGCAGCGTAGCTATAGGGGGCGCGACTGAAGCTTTCTTT. Variable domain in full (rest from reference TRBV9 and TRBJ1-1): DSGVTQTPKHLITATGQRVTLRCSPRSGDLSVYWYQQSLDQGLQFLIQYYNGEERAKGNILERFSAQQFPDLHSELNLSSLELGDSALYFCASSVAIGGATEAFFGQGTRLTVV.

This clonotype was found many times. This chain uses TRBV3-1 with TRBJ2-3; a possible D gene is TRBD2 (6 bases). Trimming left V 4 bases short and J 3 bases short, with 14 bases between. The CDR3 consists of 15 residues. Germline values: CDR1 LGHDT, CDR2 YNNKEL (reference sequence). CDR3 nucleotide sequence: TGTGCCAGCAGCCCCGGGACTTATAAAACAGATACGCAGTATTTT. Translating it yields CASSPGTYKTDTQYF.